In its sample, the clone carrying this T cell receptor beta chain was seen many times. Its antigen remains unidentified. This sample was taken from a study of CD8 T cells in ankylosing spondylitis. Findings and limits, study-wide: Seemingly distinctive of ankylosing spondylitis blood was a TCR beta motif formed by eight highly homologous variants. The authors found the disease-linked clones to be CD8+ and relatively rare in peripheral blood. Clones tied to disease were said to be significantly enriched in matched ankylosing spondylitis synovial fluid.

Each TCR beta library was made by quantitative 5'-RACE that incorporated molecular barcodes. One entry per CDR3 protein, called by TCRdb with MiXCR from the 5' RACE reads. The data show some 450,000 distinct CDR3 sequences, with 15% to 20% seen just once and about 0.94% held by the top ten. CDR3 length equals 11 residues. V gave up 3 bases and J gave up 6 bases, with 4 bases separating them. This clonotype was sampled from a male donor with ankylosing spondylitis. The V and J genes are TRBV12-3 or TRBV12-4 and TRBJ2-3; no firm D call. Sample: blood, either unsorted or a sorted T cell fraction (not recorded which). The CDR3 loop reads CASSLVDTQYF. CDR3 nucleotides: TGTGCCAGCAGTTTGGTGGATACGCAGTATTTT.